The clone carrying this T cell receptor (beta chain) was detected many times. The data stem from a study of neurological immune-mediated disorders. TCRdb itself ran the 5' RACE reads through MiXCR, one entry per CDR3 protein. The table lists tens of thousands of distinct CDR3 sequences, over 4.5% of them singletons. The CDR3 runs to 14 residues. Per germline, CDR1 SGDLS and CDR2 YYNGEE. Trimming at V came to 0 bases and at J to 6 bases, leaving 2 bases not matched to a gene. Time point here: longitudinal time-point 2. Sequenced sample: PBMCs. The rearrangement joins TRBV9 to TRBJ2-2, with 7 bases lining up with TRBD2. The clonotype comes from an older woman with multiple sclerosis. The CDR3 spells CASSVEGRAGELFF. DNA for the CDR3: TGTGCCAGCAGCGTAGAAGGGAGGGCCGGGGAGCTGTTTTTT.